This passage covers 18 T cell receptor beta chains from one sample sequenced in a study of cytomegalovirus exposure and HLA in healthy donors (dated by TCRdb to about 2017). Library method: the immunoSEQ multiplex PCR assay. TCRdb retrieved this table from immuneACCESS and kept in-frame rearrangements only. Not all clones are present; in checked studies, unresolved V genes account for under half, and no reason is known for the remainder. The sample table contains some 150,000 clones; only one count was recorded for about 94% of them. Less than 2% of the sample belongs to the ten largest clones. Specimen: PBMCs. These receptors all stem from a man between 18 and 29 years old in good health and CMV-seropositive.

The V gene is TRBV19, the J gene TRBJ2-5; 7 bases are a match to TRBD2. CDR3 size: 13 residues. Trimming took 3 bases from V and 7 from J; bases not matched to a gene: 5. Germline V CDR1 and CDR2: LNHDA, SQIVND (reference sequence). The CDR3 DNA follows: TGTGCCAGTAGTATCCCGTGGGGGGGGACCCAGTACTTC. It is translated as CASSIPWGGTQYF.

This clone was recorded once. The rearrangement joins TRBV25-1 to TRBJ1-3, with unresolved D. The CDR3 extends over 15 amino acids. Trimming cost V 0 bases and J 2 bases, with 8 bases left between them. Germline V gene lookup returns CDR1 MGHDK and CDR2 SYGVNS. In DNA, the CDR3 is TGTGCCAGCAGTGAATACGAGAAAACTGGAAACACCATATATTTT. It yields the protein CASSEYEKTGNTIYF.

The chain has TRBV19 and TRBJ2-1; the match to TRBD2 covers 7 bases. The CDR3 is 16 residues long. After removal of 4 bases from V and 9 bases from J, the junction contained 15 bases not matched to a gene. The germline CDR1 and CDR2 sequences are LNHDA and SQIVND (reference sequence). For the CDR3, the DNA is TGTGCCAGTAGTACTACGGACTTACTAGCGCCGGGTGAGCAGTTCTTC. This sequence encodes CASSTTDLLAPGEQFF. Filled out from reference TRBV19 and TRBJ2-1, the complete variable domain reads DGGITQSPKYLFRKEGQNVTLSCEQNLNHDAMYWYRQDPGQGLRLIYYSQIVNDFQKGDIAEGYSVSREKKESFPLTVTSAQKNPTAFYLCASSTTDLLAPGEQFFGPGTRLTVL.

The rearrangement uses TRBV11-2 and TRBJ2-5, with 8 nucleotides matching TRBD1. The germline CDR1 and CDR2 sequences are SGHAT and FQNNGV. The J segment lost 5 bases and the V segment lost 3 bases, leaving 11 bases of the junction unmatched. This CDR3 has 16 amino acids. CDR3 sequence (DNA): TGTGCCAGCAGCTTGGTTCAAGGACAGGGCCTCGAGACCCAGTACTTC. It translates to CASSLVQGQGLETQYF.

The chain combines TRBV5-4 with TRBJ1-2; weak D call: TRBD1 (5 bases). This CDR3 has 15 residues. The germline CDR1 and CDR2 sequences are SGHNT and YYREEE (reference sequence). Trimming stripped 3 bases from V and 0 bases from J, with 12 bases between. DNA for the CDR3: TGTGCCAGCAGCTCGGCGGGGGTCTCTAACTATGGCTACACCTTC. This translates into CASSSAGVSNYGYTF.

This sequence joins TRBV19 and TRBJ2-7, with D perhaps TRBD1 (6 bases). Trimming took off 4 bases at V and 2 bases at J, with 15 bases between the two ends. The germline V gene encodes CDR1 LNHDA and CDR2 SQIVND (reference sequence). This CDR3 contains 15 residues. The CDR3 region is CASSTDGNRAYEQYF. The CDR3 bases are TGTGCCAGTAGTACCGACGGAAACAGGGCCTACGAGCAGTACTTC.

V is TRBV14 and J is TRBJ2-1, with 9 positions matching TRBD2. The CDR3 has 19 amino acids. Per the germline V gene, CDR1 is SGHDN and CDR2 is FVKESK. V lost 1 base and J lost 0; bases outside the gene matches: 10. The CDR3 sequence: CASSQGTSSGIGSYNEQFF. DNA for the CDR3: TGTGCCAGCAGCCAAGGAACTTCTAGCGGGATCGGCTCCTACAATGAGCAGTTCTTC.

This clone appeared a single time. The V call is TRBV1, the J call TRBJ1-2. TRBV1 is deemed a pseudogene. CDR3 size: 12 residues. CDR3 protein: CTSSQRPYGYTF. DNA for the CDR3: TGCACCAGCAGCCAACGTCCCTATGGCTACACCTTC.

The V gene is TRBV18, the J gene TRBJ2-1; a possible D gene is TRBD1 (6 bases). Germline assignment: CDR1 KGHSH and CDR2 LQKENI. V lost 6 bases, J lost 2 bases, and 17 bases lay in between. This CDR3 comprises 16 residues. CDR3 DNA sequence: TGTGCCAGCTCCACCACAGGGAGTCCCACCTACAATGAGCAGTTCTTC. Encoded protein: CASSTTGSPTYNEQFF. The whole variable domain, remainder taken from reference TRBV18 and TRBJ2-1, is NAGVMQNPRHLVRRRGQEARLRCSPMKGHSHVYWYRQLPEEGLKFMVYLQKENIIDESGMPKERFSAEFPKEGPSILRIQQVVRGDSAAYFCASSTTGSPTYNEQFFGPGTRLTVL.

This chain links TRBV30 with TRBJ2-3; the match to TRBD2 covers 12 bases. The CDR3 consists of 15 residues. Trimming took 2 bases from V and 4 from J; bases not matched to a gene: 4. The germline CDR1 and CDR2 sequences are GTSNPN and SVGIG (reference sequence). The DNA for the CDR3 is TGTGCCTGGAGTAGACTAGCGGGAGTCCCAGATACGCAGTATTTT. This gives the protein CAWSRLAGVPDTQYF.

The chain links TRBV7-2 to TRBJ1-1; 9 bases line up with TRBD1. The CDR3 contains 15 residues. Germline assignment: CDR1 SGHTA and CDR2 FQGNSA. V shed 5 bases and J 6 bases; nucleotides not matched to a gene: 10. The CDR3 nucleotides read TGTGCCAGCAGCCAGGGGGACAGGGAGATCGCTGAAGCTTTCTTT. Translated: CASSQGDREIAEAFF.

DNA for the CDR3: TGTGCCAGCAGTCACGACAGGGGGGCGTACCAAGAGACCCAGTACTTC. Its protein product is CASSHDRGAYQETQYF. The gene calls are TRBV28 and TRBJ2-5, with 9 positions matching TRBD1. From germline, CDR1 is MDHEN and CDR2 SYDVKM. The ends lost 5 bases at V and 0 bases at J; junction bases unmatched: 7. CDR3 length: 16 amino acids.

This clone was recorded a few times. CDR3 sequence: CASSSGGGQGINTQYF. The CDR3 region has the DNA TGCGCCAGCAGCTCCGGGGGGGGACAGGGGATAAATACGCAGTATTTT. The V gene is TRBV5-1, the J gene TRBJ2-3, with TRBD1 matching over 10 bases. The CDR3 sequence is 16 residues long. In germline, CDR1 is SGHRS, CDR2 YFSETQ. Trimming removed 3 bases from V and 7 bases from J; junction bases left unmatched: 11.

V and J are TRBV15 and TRBJ1-2; TRBD1 aligns across 12 bases. The CDR3 is 14 residues long. The V and J ends lost 7 bases and 8 bases, in that order; junction bases with no gene match: 8. The germline gives CDR1 LNHNV, CDR2 YYDKDF (reference sequence). The CDR3, as DNA: TGTGCCACCACCCGGGACAGGGGGCAAGGAGGCTACACCTTC. Translating gives CATTRDRGQGGYTF.

This sequence joins TRBV20-1 and TRBJ2-5; no clear D. CDR1 is DFQATT, CDR2 SNEGSKA, per germline (reference sequence). This CDR3 is 11 amino acids long. Trimming shortened V by 4 bases and J by 5 bases, and 8 bases separated the two germline ends. This CDR3 is CSAIDGETQYF. In DNA, the CDR3 is TGCAGTGCTATCGACGGGGAGACCCAGTACTTC.

The chain employs TRBV29-1 and TRBJ1-1; 8 positions match TRBD1. This CDR3 has 16 amino acids. Trimming at V came to 2 bases and at J to 0 bases, leaving 8 bases not matched to a gene. The germline V gene has CDR1 SQVTM and CDR2 ANQGSEA. The CDR3 here is CSVERGQDVMNTEAFF. The CDR3 DNA reads as TGCAGCGTTGAAAGGGGACAGGATGTAATGAACACTGAAGCTTTCTTT.

The J gene is TRBJ2-1, the V gene TRBV5-1; 8 bases align to TRBD1. V lost 4 bases and J lost 8; bases outside the gene matches: 5. The CDR3 is made up of 13 amino acids. The germline V gene has CDR1 SGHRS and CDR2 YFSETQ. CDR3 DNA sequence: TGCGCCAGCAGCGGACAGGGTTTCGATGAGCAGTTCTTC. Protein product: CASSGQGFDEQFF.

V usage is TRBV7-6 and J usage is TRBJ2-1; 8 bases are shared with TRBD2. V was pared by 1 base and J by 10 bases, with 12 bases of the junction left unmatched. This CDR3 contains 16 residues. Germline CDR1 SGHVS, CDR2 FNYEAQ. CDR3 loop: CASSLGNGREGREQFF. CDR3 in DNA: TGTGCCAGCAGCTTAGGGAATGGACGGGAGGGCCGAGAGCAGTTCTTC.